This TCR beta chain originates from a study of shared clonotypes between healthy human individuals. For every subset, genomic DNA was evenly distributed across several immunoSEQ plates. Libraries were prepared by immunoSEQ multiplex PCR; TCRdb keeps only in-frame clonotypes and omits some of them. The repertoire holds over 2 million clones, with under 95% as singletons. The CDR3 has 15 amino acids. Trimming took 6 bases from V and 9 from J; bases not matched to a gene: 11. Germline values: CDR1 SGHRS, CDR2 YFSETQ. Material: naive CD4+ T cells from PBMCs. Subset reported: CD45RA+ positively selected. The V call is TRBV5-1, the J call TRBJ2-1; 11 positions match TRBD2. This sequence originates from a man aged 18 to 35 in good health. Some clones in this sample may be carry-over from other donors' samples. CDR3 in DNA: TGCGCCAGCACTCACATAGCGGGAGGGCCCGGTGAGCAGTTCTTC. Residues: CASTHIAGGPGEQFF.